The next 18 T cell receptor beta chains were all read from a single sample in a study of T cell repertoires in ileal Crohn's disease. TCRdb's table, derived via immunoSEQ multiplex PCR, lists solely in-frame clones and lacks some. The table records 13,000 to 15,000 clones, roughly 85% of them present only once. Sequenced sample: ileal tissue. These receptors originate from an adult with Crohn's disease.

This rearrangement joins TRBV7-3 to TRBJ2-2, with 9 bases aligning to TRBD1. The CDR3 has 16 residues. Germline assignment: CDR1 SGHTA and CDR2 FQGTGA. J was trimmed by 6 bases and V by 4 bases; bases with no gene match: 9. Here the CDR3 reads CASSYPGQGRAGELFF. DNA of the CDR3: TGTGCCAGCAGCTACCCGGGACAGGGCAGGGCCGGGGAGCTGTTTTTT.

The chain employs TRBV9 and TRBJ1-2; D may be TRBD1 (6 bases). The CDR3 runs 15 residues. Germline V gene data show CDR1 as SGDLS and CDR2 as YYNGEE. V was shortened by 0 bases and J by 5 bases, with 14 bases between the two germline ends. CDR3 sequence (DNA): TGTGCCAGCAGCGTAGGGGACAACTCTTGGTATGGCTACACCTTC. The encoded protein is CASSVGDNSWYGYTF. Using reference TRBV9 and TRBJ1-2 for the parts outside the CDR3, the full variable domain is DSGVTQTPKHLITATGQRVTLRCSPRSGDLSVYWYQQSLDQGLQFLIQYYNGEERAKGNILERFSAQQFPDLHSELNLSSLELGDSALYFCASSVGDNSWYGYTFGSGTRLTVV.

The chain has TRBV29-1 and TRBJ2-7, with 14 bases that match TRBD2. The CDR3 is made up of 15 amino acids. Looked up from germline, CDR1 is SQVTM and CDR2 is ANQGSEA. The junction had 8 bases not matched to a gene; V was cut back by 8 bases and J by 2 bases. The CDR3 is CSTQGTSGSAYEQYF. CDR3 DNA sequence: TGCAGCACCCAGGGGACTAGCGGGAGCGCCTACGAGCAGTACTTC.

The chain couples TRBV9 to TRBJ2-2, with D possibly being TRBD2 (7 bases). V lost 0 bases and J 1 base, leaving 10 bases between the germline ends. This CDR3 spans 16 amino acids. CDR1 and CDR2 (germline): SGDLS, YYNGEE. The CDR3: CASSVVGGVNTGELFF. CDR3 bases: TGTGCCAGCAGCGTAGTAGGGGGGGTGAACACCGGGGAGCTGTTTTTT.

This sequence joins TRBV19 and TRBJ2-2, with 12 nucleotides matching TRBD2. Trimming took 7 bases from V and 6 from J; bases not matched to a gene: 12. This CDR3 comprises 17 residues. Germline CDR1 reads LNHDA; CDR2 reads SQIVND (reference sequence). DNA for the CDR3: TGTGCCAGTAACAGACTAGCGGGAGAAGTGGGTGCCGGGGAGCTGTTTTTT. This translates into CASNRLAGEVGAGELFF.

The rearrangement joins TRBV5-1 to TRBJ2-3; 7 bases agree with TRBD2. The V gene's germline CDR1 is SGHRS and CDR2 YFSETQ. This CDR3 contains 17 residues. Trimming at V came to 3 bases and at J to 4 bases, leaving 14 bases not matched to a gene. This CDR3 reads CASSSPRLREFADTQYF. The CDR3 region has the DNA TGCGCCAGCAGCTCCCCCCGGTTGCGGGAGTTCGCAGATACGCAGTATTTT.

This chain joins TRBV7-2 and TRBJ2-7, with TRBD2 identical over 8 bases. This CDR3 region has 14 residues. The V and J ends lost 1 base and 5 bases, in that order; junction bases with no gene match: 4. From germline, CDR1 is SGHTA and CDR2 FQGNSA. The CDR3 region has the DNA TGTGCCAGCAGCTTAGTGAGCGGGAGCAACGAGCAGTACTTC. It codes for CASSLVSGSNEQYF. Full variable domain (rest looked up from reference TRBV7-2 and TRBJ2-7): GAGVSQSPSNKVTEKGKDVELRCDPISGHTALYWYRQSLGQGLEFLIYFQGNSAPDKSGLPSDRFSAERTGGSVSTLTIQRTQQEDSAVYLCASSLVSGSNEQYFGPGTRLTVT.

The DNA of the CDR3 is TGTGCCAGCAGTGAAGCGCTCTGGGCAGGGGGCCGTGTACCCCTCCACTTT. Translating it yields CASSEALWAGGRVPLHF. The gene calls are TRBV2 and TRBJ1-6; 8 positions agree with TRBD1. The CDR3 contains 17 residues. J lost 12 bases, V lost 0 bases, and 13 bases had no gene match. Per germline, CDR1 SNHLY and CDR2 FYNNEI.

This chain links TRBV29-1 with TRBJ2-7, with a tentative D call TRBD2 (6 bases). Trimming cost V 6 bases and J 2 bases, with 17 bases left between them. This CDR3 spans 14 amino acids. Germline V gene lookup returns CDR1 SQVTM and CDR2 ANQGSEA. CDR3 in DNA: TGCAGCGTGGAATTCGTCGCGGGACCCTACGAGCAGTACTTC. As protein: CSVEFVAGPYEQYF.

A few counts support this clone. The chain recombines TRBV19 with TRBJ2-2; TRBD1 agrees at 10 bases. With V trimmed by 5 bases and J by 7 bases, 4 bases remained unmatched. CDR3 length: 14 residues. Germline-derived CDR1 and CDR2 are LNHDA and SQIVND (reference sequence). CDR3 amino acids: CASSSGTGVGELFF. The CDR3 DNA reads TGTGCCAGTAGTTCCGGGACAGGGGTCGGGGAGCTGTTTTTT.

The CDR3 bases are TGCGCCAGCAGCTTGAGCGGGGCTAGCGGGGGGATCAATGAGCAGTTCTTC. This sequence encodes CASSLSGASGGINEQFF. The chain employs TRBV5-1 and TRBJ2-1; 11 nucleotides align to TRBD2. The V gene end was trimmed by 1 base and the J gene end by 6 bases; junction bases not matched to a gene: 9. The germline V gene encodes CDR1 SGHRS and CDR2 YFSETQ. CDR3 size: 17 residues.

The chain recombines TRBV28 with TRBJ1-5, with 7 bases lining up with TRBD1. V was clipped by 8 bases and J by 0 bases; unmatched bases: 1. Germline V CDR1 and CDR2: MDHEN, SYDVKM. CDR3 size: 13 residues. CDR3 protein: CASHRGSNQPQHF. The CDR3 DNA follows: TGTGCCAGCCACAGGGGTAGCAATCAGCCCCAGCATTTT.

V gene TRBV7-2 combines with J gene TRBJ1-1, with D uncertain. The CDR3 loop spans 14 amino acids. V lost 5 bases, J lost 1 base, and 11 bases lay in between. Germline CDR1 reads SGHTA; CDR2 reads FQGNSA. The CDR3 region has the DNA TGTGCCAGCAGCCCGGCGGCCCGGAACACTGAAGCTTTCTTT. It codes for CASSPAARNTEAFF.

The chain links TRBV6-6 to TRBJ2-7; TRBD2 is a possible D gene (6 bases). Looked up from germline, CDR1 is MNHNY and CDR2 is SVGAGI (reference sequence). Trimming pared 4 bases from V and 4 bases from J, leaving 14 bases between. This CDR3 contains 14 residues. CDR3 in DNA: TGTGCCAGCAGTTCCACGACTAGTCATTACGAGCAGTACTTC. It yields the protein CASSSTTSHYEQYF.

The CDR3 protein is CASRGTANTGELFF. CDR3 bases: TGTGCCAGTCGCGGGACAGCGAACACCGGGGAGCTGTTTTTT. The chain uses TRBV19 and TRBJ2-2; perhaps TRBD1 as D (7 bases). With 8 bases removed from V and 0 bases from J, the gap between germline ends came to 10 bases. CDR1 and CDR2 (germline): LNHDA, SQIVND (reference sequence). The length of the CDR3 is 14 residues.

The chain employs TRBV5-6 and TRBJ1-4; possibly TRBD1 for D (5 bases). Trimming pared 0 bases from V and 3 bases from J, leaving 12 bases between. The CDR3 is 16 residues long. Germline V gene lookup returns CDR1 SGHDT and CDR2 YYEEEE. CDR3: CASSLGGVAANEKLFF. The CDR3 DNA is TGTGCCAGCAGCTTGGGGGGGGTTGCAGCTAATGAAAAACTGTTTTTT.

The rearrangement links TRBV5-1 to TRBJ2-4; TRBD2 agrees at 13 bases. The CDR3 sequence is 17 residues long. Per germline, CDR1 SGHRS and CDR2 YFSETQ. The V segment lost 1 base and the J segment 7 bases; nucleotides outside the gene matches: 8. CDR3 loop: CASSLNTSGRAENIQYF. The DNA for the CDR3 is TGCGCCAGCAGCTTGAATACTAGCGGGAGGGCCGAGAACATTCAGTACTTC.

The gene calls are TRBV6-4 and TRBJ2-2, with D tentatively TRBD1 (5 bases). CDR3 length: 13 residues. Germline values: CDR1 MRHNA, CDR2 SNTAGT. Trimming took 6 bases from V and 5 from J, leaving 10 bases between them. Written as DNA, the CDR3 is TGTGCCAGCAGATCTCAGGGAACCGGGGAGCTGTTTTTT. Translating it yields CASRSQGTGELFF.